This TCR beta chain was found in a study of radiation and T cells in renal cell carcinoma. Indicated time point: blood 4 weeks post-SBRT, at nephrectomy. Treatment here: 15 Gy SBRT to primary tumor, nephrectomy 4 weeks later. Nephrectomy followed 15 Gy stereotactic body radiation by 4 weeks. Produced via immunoSEQ multiplex PCR; TCRdb's table is partial and in-frame only. The sample lists fewer than 80,000 clones, 83% occurring once. Germline CDR1 SGHDT, CDR2 YYEEEE. The CDR3 covers 16 residues. Trimming left V 3 bases short and J 2 bases short, with 14 bases between. Details on this clone: Its antigen is unidentified.

General study findings and limits: Top tumor clonotypes rose in blood 2 weeks post-radiation, then contracted.

Sequencing used blood, obtained from a patient whose treatment included radiotherapy and nephrectomy. The receptor was isolated from a woman aged 55-75 years with renal cell carcinoma. The chain is built from TRBV5-6 and TRBJ1-4; perhaps TRBD1 as D (6 bases). For the CDR3, the DNA is TGTGCCAGCAGCTCGGGACCAGGGGCCACTAATGAAAAACTGTTTTTT. Its translation: CASSSGPGATNEKLFF.